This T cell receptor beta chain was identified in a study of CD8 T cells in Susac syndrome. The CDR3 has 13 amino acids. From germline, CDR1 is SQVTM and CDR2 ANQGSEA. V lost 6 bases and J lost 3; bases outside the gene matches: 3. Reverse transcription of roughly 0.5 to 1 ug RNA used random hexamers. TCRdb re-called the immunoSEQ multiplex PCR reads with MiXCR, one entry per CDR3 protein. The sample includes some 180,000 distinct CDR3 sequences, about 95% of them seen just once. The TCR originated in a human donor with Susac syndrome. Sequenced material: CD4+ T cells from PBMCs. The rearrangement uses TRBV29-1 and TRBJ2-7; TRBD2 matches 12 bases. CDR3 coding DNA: TGCAGCGTGGCTAGCGGGAGGGACTACGAGCAGTACTTC. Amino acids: CSVASGRDYEQYF.